The 20 T cell receptor beta chains listed next were all sequenced from one sample in a study of blood T cell repertoires in COVID-19. TCRdb's table, derived via immunoSEQ multiplex PCR, lists solely in-frame clones and lacks some. The table lists about 250,000 clones, 65% to 85% of them singletons. The sequenced sample was peripheral blood. All receptors come from a woman older than 75 with acute or convalescent COVID-19.

This chain links TRBV7-9 with TRBJ1-5; D is undetermined. Trimming stripped 1 base from V and 5 bases from J, with 6 bases between. The CDR3 is 13 residues long. Germline CDR1 is SEHNR and CDR2 is FQNEAQ (reference sequence). The CDR3 region is CASSLGQDQPQHF. The CDR3 DNA follows: TGTGCCAGCAGCTTAGGGCAGGATCAGCCCCAGCATTTT.

The V call is TRBV10-1, the J call TRBJ2-1; 11 bases are shared with TRBD2. V trimming: 5 bases; J trimming: 9 bases; junction bases outside the gene matches: 6. Germline CDR1 WNHNN, CDR2 SYGVQD (reference sequence). The CDR3 runs to 14 residues. The CDR3 bases are TGCGCCAGCAGTATAGCGGGAGGGCCGGGTGAGCAGTTCTTC. Translating gives CASSIAGGPGEQFF.

This chain joins TRBV19 and TRBJ1-1, with D tentatively TRBD1 (6 bases). The germline V gene encodes CDR1 LNHDA and CDR2 SQIVND (reference sequence). The CDR3 is 12 amino acids. With 10 bases removed from V and 5 bases from J, the gap between germline ends came to 14 bases. CDR3 sequence reads: CATMYRETEAFF. CDR3 sequence (DNA): TGTGCCACCATGTACAGGGAGACTGAAGCTTTCTTT.

The gene calls are TRBV5-1 and TRBJ2-7; possibly TRBD1 for D (5 bases). Trimming took 2 bases from V and 6 from J, leaving 15 bases between them. This CDR3 is built from 14 residues. Germline CDR1 and CDR2: SGHRS and YFSETQ. CDR3 bases: TGCGCCAGCAGCTTAGAAGGCAGGGCCAGCGAGCAGTACTTC. Translating gives CASSLEGRASEQYF.

V gene TRBV29-1 combines with J gene TRBJ2-3; 15 bases are a match to TRBD2. Germline CDR1 is SQVTM and CDR2 is ANQGSEA. CDR3 length equals 16 residues. J lost 3 bases, V lost 4 bases, and 5 bases had no gene match. CDR3 bases: TGCAGCGTTGGAGGCGGGACTAGCGGGAGGACAGATACGCAGTATTTT. It encodes CSVGGGTSGRTDTQYF.

The rearrangement uses TRBV5-1 and TRBJ1-6; no reliable D call. The germline gives CDR1 SGHRS, CDR2 YFSETQ. CDR3 length: 15 residues. V was pared by 0 bases and J by 1 base, with 5 bases between. CDR3 protein: CASSLESSYNSPLHF. The CDR3 region has the DNA TGCGCCAGCAGCTTGGAGAGTTCCTATAATTCACCCCTCCACTTT. The whole variable domain, filled in from reference TRBV5-1 and TRBJ1-6, reads KAGVTQTPRYLIKTRGQQVTLSCSPISGHRSVSWYQQTPGQGLQFLFEYFSETQRNKGNFPGRFSGRQFSNSRSEMNVSTLELGDSALYLCASSLESSYNSPLHFGNGTRLTVT.

This rearrangement joins TRBV19 to TRBJ1-2; 9 bases agree with TRBD1. Germline CDR1 is LNHDA and CDR2 is SQIVND (reference sequence). V was clipped by 5 bases and J by 3 bases; unmatched bases: 10. The CDR3 has 16 residues. CDR3 nucleotides: TGTGCCAGTAGTCTCCTACAGGGGGCGGTCGACTATGGCTACACCTTC. Translating gives CASSLLQGAVDYGYTF.

This clone showed up just once. This chain joins TRBV4-1 and TRBJ1-4; possibly TRBD1 for D (6 bases). Germline-derived CDR1 and CDR2 are MGHRA and YSYEKL. Trimming left V 5 bases short and J 0 bases short, with 13 bases between. This CDR3 has 16 amino acids. As DNA, the CDR3 is TGCGCCAGCAGCAACAGGGTGCCGGCAACTAATGAAAAACTGTTTTTT. It codes for CASSNRVPATNEKLFF.

V is TRBV7-2 and J is TRBJ2-7, with TRBD2 matching over 8 bases. This CDR3 has 16 residues. The J segment lost 0 bases and the V segment lost 6 bases, leaving 10 bases of the junction unmatched. Germline assignment: CDR1 SGHTA and CDR2 FQGNSA. CDR3 bases: TGTGCCAGCAGTATCCGGGGGGGTTCTCTCTCCTACGAGCAGTACTTC. It codes for CASSIRGGSLSYEQYF.

The chain uses TRBV7-3 and TRBJ2-2; 8 bases align to TRBD2. Looked up from germline, CDR1 is SGHTA and CDR2 is FQGTGA. V trimming: 8 bases; J trimming: 0 bases; junction bases outside the gene matches: 5. The CDR3 length is 15 residues. The CDR3, as DNA: TGTGCCAGCGGGGCGGGAGGAACGAACACCGGGGAGCTGTTTTTT. Amino acid sequence: CASGAGGTNTGELFF.

The rearrangement links TRBV19 to TRBJ2-2; TRBD1 matches at 8 bases. The ends lost 5 bases at V and 3 bases at J; junction bases unmatched: 11. The CDR3 loop spans 17 amino acids. Per the germline V gene, CDR1 is LNHDA and CDR2 is SQIVND (reference sequence). Written as DNA, the CDR3 is TGTGCCAGTAGTCTAAGGCGACAGGGGAGTTACACCGGGGAGCTGTTTTTT. Translating gives CASSLRRQGSYTGELFF.

The count of this clone is one. The genes are TRBV30 and TRBJ2-7, with 11 bases matching TRBD1. CDR3 length: 14 amino acids. V lost 1 base, J lost 5 bases, and 4 bases stayed unmatched. Germline V lookup: CDR1 GTSNPN, CDR2 SVGIG (reference sequence). The CDR3 region is CAWSGDRGIHEQYF. DNA of the CDR3: TGTGCCTGGAGTGGGGACAGGGGGATCCACGAGCAGTACTTC.

The CDR3, as DNA: TGCGCCAGCAGCTTGGCCCAGGACAGGGCCTACGAGCAGTACTTC. This translates into CASSLAQDRAYEQYF. V and J are TRBV5-1 and TRBJ2-7, with 8 positions matching TRBD1. The ends lost 0 bases at V and 2 bases at J; junction bases unmatched: 4. Per the germline V gene, CDR1 is SGHRS and CDR2 is YFSETQ. This CDR3 has 15 residues.

This clone was detected only once. The chain combines TRBV19 with TRBJ1-4; TRBD1 agrees at 7 bases. The V gene's germline CDR1 is LNHDA and CDR2 SQIVND (reference sequence). Trimming removed 6 bases from V and 8 bases from J; junction bases left unmatched: 12. The length of the CDR3 is 15 residues. CDR3 DNA sequence: TGTGCCAGTAGCCTAAAGGGACAGCCGGGGGAAAAACTGTTTTTT. Its protein product is CASSLKGQPGEKLFF.

The J gene is TRBJ1-2, the V gene TRBV7-9; D unresolved. The CDR3 is made up of 13 amino acids. CDR1 and CDR2 (germline): SEHNR, FQNEAQ (reference sequence). V lost 3 bases and J lost 6, with 11 bases in between. The CDR3 sequence: CASSFGERDGYTF. DNA of the CDR3: TGTGCCAGCAGCTTCGGGGAGAGGGATGGCTACACCTTC.

This clone appeared once. J is TRBJ1-5 and V is TRBV6-6, with D hard to call. Germline V CDR1 and CDR2: MNHNY, SVGAGI (reference sequence). The CDR3 length is 14 residues. V dropped 2 bases and J dropped 5 bases, with 10 bases sitting between them. CDR3 sequence reads: CASSYRGRYQPQHF. CDR3 sequence (DNA): TGTGCCAGCAGTTACCGCGGCCGATATCAGCCCCAGCATTTT.

The chain joins TRBV5-4 to TRBJ2-1; D may be TRBD1 (5 bases). Trimming left V 3 bases short and J 0 bases short, with 10 bases between. CDR1 is SGHNT, CDR2 YYREEE, per germline (reference sequence). The CDR3 covers 15 residues. DNA for the CDR3: TGTGCCAGCAGCTCACTCAGGGCCTCCTACAATGAGCAGTTCTTC. This codes for CASSSLRASYNEQFF.

The chain carries TRBV20-1 and TRBJ2-7; D gene unclear. This CDR3 contains 11 residues. Looked up from germline, CDR1 is DFQATT and CDR2 is SNEGSKA (reference sequence). The germline V and J ends were trimmed by 3 bases and 1 base, with 4 bases remaining between them. The CDR3, as DNA: TGCAGTGCTAGTTCTTCCTACGAGCAGTACTTC. Translated, it gives CSASSSYEQYF.

This chain connects TRBV19 to TRBJ1-5; D may be TRBD1 (5 bases). Between the trimmed V and J ends, which lost 6 bases and 2 bases, there was a span of 8 bases. Per the germline V gene, CDR1 is LNHDA and CDR2 is SQIVND (reference sequence). This CDR3 is 13 amino acids long. CDR3 amino acids: CASSPQGNQPQHF. The CDR3, as DNA: TGTGCCAGTAGCCCACAGGGCAATCAGCCCCAGCATTTT.

The chain has TRBV7-5 and TRBJ1-5; TRBD1, the D gene given by the table, was not confirmed from the DNA. TRBV7-5 is described as a pseudogene. The CDR3 totals 17 residues. This CDR3 reads CVRSLDSRGRSNQPQHF. The CDR3 nucleotides are TGTGTCAGAAGCTTAGATAGCAGGGGGCGAAGCAATCAGCCCCAGCATTTT.